Below, 10 T cell receptor beta chains from the same sample are listed, as sequenced in a study of T-cell memory formation after mild COVID-19. TCRdb re-called the 5' RACE reads with MiXCR, one entry per CDR3 protein. The profile shows about 200,000 distinct CDR3 sequences, roughly 10% of them singletons. Sequencing used PBMCs or a T cell subset sorted from them (not recorded which). These receptors originate from a man younger than 35 who had mild COVID-19 (a few samples of this study predate the infection). Cell type and time point are not known.

This clonotype has only a few counts. The J gene is TRBJ1-2, the V gene TRBV4-2; TRBD1 agrees at 8 bases. The CDR3 totals 15 residues. With 1 base clipped from V and 7 bases from J, the junction kept 8 bases outside the gene matches. Germline V gene sequence: CDR1 LGHNA, CDR2 YNFKEQ. The CDR3 DNA reads as TGTGCCAGCAGCCAAGCCCACGCAGGGGGCAGTGGCTACACCTTC. It is translated as CASSQAHAGGSGYTF.

The chain's CDR3 is CASLPGNLYGYTF. For the CDR3, the DNA is TGTGCCAGCCTACCCGGCAATCTCTATGGCTACACCTTC. V is TRBV6-1 and J is TRBJ1-2; unclear D gene. Germline loops: CDR1 MNHNS, CDR2 SASEGT. Trimming shortened V by 8 bases and J by 4 bases, and 14 bases separated the two germline ends. This CDR3 is 13 amino acids long.

The genes are TRBV19 and TRBJ1-5; 8 bases are shared with TRBD1. V was clipped by 0 bases and J by 4 bases; unmatched bases: 2. The CDR3 covers 15 residues. Germline CDR1 and CDR2: LNHDA and SQIVND (reference sequence). Written as DNA, the CDR3 is TGTGCCAGTAGTATAGATCAGGGGGCGAATCAGCCCCAGCATTTT. Encoded protein: CASSIDQGANQPQHF.

This chain connects TRBV2 to TRBJ2-5; D unclear. This CDR3 is 13 amino acids long. Per germline, CDR1 SNHLY and CDR2 FYNNEI. Trimming took off 8 bases at V and 5 bases at J, with 15 bases between the two ends. The CDR3 sequence: CASQAALGETQYF. The CDR3 DNA sequence: TGTGCCAGCCAGGCAGCGTTAGGGGAGACCCAGTACTTC.

The sample holds a few counts of this clonotype. V gene TRBV6-2 or TRBV6-3 combines with J gene TRBJ1-1, with D unclear. Per germline, CDR1 MNHEY and CDR2 SVGEGT. V gave up 6 bases and J gave up 0 bases, with 8 bases separating them. There are 13 residues in the CDR3. This chain's CDR3 is CASSGPMNTEAFF. The CDR3 DNA is TGTGCCAGCAGCGGGCCGATGAACACTGAAGCTTTCTTT.

This clonotype was seen more than once but under ten times. V usage is TRBV28 and J usage is TRBJ1-4; 7 bases are a match to TRBD1. CDR1 MDHEN and CDR2 SYDVKM come from the germline V gene. The CDR3 sequence is 14 residues long. Unmatched junction bases numbered 6, after V lost 4 bases and J lost 7 bases. The CDR3 DNA sequence: TGTGCCAGCAGTTCCGGACAGGAAGGTGAAAAACTGTTTTTT. Amino acid sequence: CASSSGQEGEKLFF.

This clonotype was seen at least ten times. The rearrangement joins TRBV19 to TRBJ2-3; no definite D call. The CDR3 extends over 12 amino acids. Between the trimmed V and J ends, which lost 8 bases and 5 bases, there was a span of 11 bases. The germline V gene encodes CDR1 LNHDA and CDR2 SQIVND (reference sequence). This CDR3 is CASGVRGDTQYF. Written as DNA, the CDR3 is TGTGCCAGTGGGGTCCGCGGAGATACGCAGTATTTT.

This clonotype was seen only once. The chain employs TRBV5-1 and TRBJ2-5; TRBD1 aligns across 9 bases. Per the germline V gene, CDR1 is SGHRS and CDR2 is YFSETQ. CDR3 size: 15 residues. The junction had 9 bases not matched to a gene; V was cut back by 3 bases and J by 6 bases. The CDR3 coding sequence is TGCGCCAGCAGCTGGGGGACAGGGCACTCAAAGACCCAGTACTTC. Translated, it gives CASSWGTGHSKTQYF.

There are a few counts of this clonotype. The chain carries TRBV4-3 and TRBJ2-2, with 9 bases aligning to TRBD1. The CDR3 covers 15 residues. Per the germline V gene, CDR1 is LGHNA and CDR2 is YSLEER. Unmatched junction bases numbered 5, after V lost 3 bases and J lost 6 bases. The CDR3 DNA reads TGCGCCAGCAGCCAGGAACAGGGGGCCGCCGGGGAGCTGTTTTTT. Translating gives CASSQEQGAAGELFF.

The rearrangement joins TRBV7-2 to TRBJ1-5; no firm D call. Germline V gives CDR1 SGHTA, CDR2 FQGNSA. This CDR3 is 15 amino acids long. Trimming took off 4 bases at V and 9 bases at J, with 19 bases between the two ends. The CDR3 sequence is CASSSGWTGEGPQHF. CDR3 DNA: TGTGCCAGCAGCTCGGGGTGGACGGGAGAAGGGCCCCAGCATTTT.